This T cell receptor beta chain was recovered during a study of T cells in Graves' hyperthyroidism and ophthalmopathy (dated by TCRdb to about 2019). Notes on the research overall: Peripheral blood samples were taken at initial diagnosis, before any treatment was given. TCR V-J signatures able to tell the groups apart were searched for in a discovery cohort of some 100 patients, of whom roughly 42 had Graves' ophthalmopathy and roughly 59 had stable Graves' hyperthyroidism. Whether ophthalmopathy could be predicted prospectively was tested in an independent validation cohort made up of 18 hyperthyroidism patients plus 17 patients who later progressed to ophthalmopathy. For training and testing, the 80 to 100 patients in the discovery cohort were randomly divided in a 7:3 ratio. In over five Graves' hyperthyroidism patients, the study also compared T-cell repertoires from thyroid tissue with T-cell repertoires from blood. After sampling, hyperthyroidism patients received methimazole starting at 30 mg daily, and ophthalmopathy patients received high-dose intravenous methylprednisolone. The paper describes TCR Vbeta CDR3 sequencing of 120 to 150 peripheral blood samples, made up of 43 ophthalmopathy patients, more than 70 hyperthyroidism patients and 17 progressor patients. The paper as a whole reports these results and caveats: No statistical method was used to fix the sample size in advance, and group allocation was not hidden from the investigators. A 13 V-J signature model separated ophthalmopathy from stable hyperthyroidism, with about 90% sensitivity and 81.08% specificity in cross-validation and 80%/75% in testing. Most expanded thyroid clonotypes (frequency above 0.001) were also detected in blood, a finding suggesting that blood repertoires may reflect thyroid immune responses. In validation, the model predicted progression to ophthalmopathy with just under 71% sensitivity and less than 80% specificity, a median of 6.5 months before onset.

In the ophthalmopathy patients, disease was moderately to severely active, with a Clinical Activity Score of 3 or more, a NOSPECS grade of 4 or more, and a duration of less than 3 months. Exclusion was applied to patients with uncontrolled infections, other autoimmune diseases, pregnancy or lactation. Diagnoses were established on the basis of clinical symptoms, serum thyroxine and TRAb, thyroid ultrasound, and orbital computed tomography. PBMCs were separated from roughly 10 ml of fresh peripheral blood using Ficoll-Paque density gradient centrifugation. Total RNA was extracted using Trizol reagent, and RNA quality was assessed on an Agilent 2100 Bioanalyzer. The germline V gene specifies SGHTA as CDR1 and FQGTGA as CDR2. Relative to germline, V is missing 5 bases and J is missing 5 bases, with 6 bases of the junction outside any gene match. The CDR3 measures 14 amino acids from cysteine to phenylalanine. Only the CDR3 part of the read is kept: 42 bases, read in frame from the first base.

TCR beta CDR3 regions were amplified from RNA transcripts. A first-round RT-PCR of the TCR CDR3 used the HTBI primer set with the Qiagen OneStep RT-PCR kit. Libraries were constructed in a second round of multiplex PCR, after which size selection and purification were performed. Libraries were sequenced paired-end with 100 bp reads on an Illumina HiSeq2000. Under the source paper's analysis protocol: SOAPnuke was used to process the raw data, with reads discarded if the reads contained adapters or uncalled bases, had a mean Phred below 15, or lacked an exact constant-primer or identifier match. High-quality paired reads were merged using COPE v1.2.5, and each unique nucleotide sequence was defined as a clonotype. MiTCR v1.1 was used to align the clonotypes against IMGT TRBV, TRBD and TRBJ reference segments. The analysis was restricted to V-J combinations with a frequency above 0.0001, which together covered 99% to 99.2% of the repertoires. A TCS score was defined as the ratio of F50 (clonal expansion) to E x V (chaos), with BLOSUM62-based TCRdist applied between CDR3 peptides within each V-J. Welch's t-statistics and random forest reduced around 520 V-J features to roughly 13, which were used in a naive Bayes classifier (R e1071). TCRdb reworked the public reads: Q25 trimming with fastp, MiXCR clone assembly, productive beta chains retained. Each CDR3 protein appears once, grouped with its most common genes and DNA. TCRdb, rather than the study authors, made the V and J calls. The sample yields about 300,000 distinct CDR3 sequences; less than 20% were counted once. The biggest ten clones account for just under 40% of the sample.

Turning to this clonotype: This receptor's antigen is unknown. No much larger clonotype is one base removed from it; base qualities were not supplied.

The rearranged segments are TRBV7-3 and TRBJ2-7; 10 junctional bases match TRBD1. The clonotype comes from a man in his fifties with Graves' ophthalmopathy. The material sequenced was blood. CDR3 region: CASSLTGGVDEQYF. The DNA sequence is as follows: TGTGCCAGCAGCCTGACAGGGGGCGTAGACGAGCAGTACTTC. Outside the CDR3, residues come from the reference TRBV7-3 and TRBJ2-7 proteins, so the full variable domain is: GAGVSQTPSNKVTEKGKYVELRCDPISGHTALYWYRQSLGQGPEFLIYFQGTGAADDSGLPNDRFFAVRPEGSVSTLKIQRTERGDSAVYLCASSLTGGVDEQYFGPGTRLTVT.